A selection of T cell receptor beta chains follows, all from one sample in a study of blood T cell repertoires in COVID-19. Here immunoSEQ multiplex PCR was the method, and the copy in TCRdb shows in-frame clones only, minus some. The sample includes some 30,000 clones, 89% seen only once; the top ten take 3.5%. The sample consisted of peripheral blood. The origin of the receptors is a human donor in a cohort sampled during active COVID-19. CDR3s include the opening cysteine and the closing phenylalanine or tryptophan.

TRBJ1-2 | TRBV30 | CACAEGGLNYGYTF
TRBJ2-7 | TRBV5-1 | CASSPGGTISYEQYF
TRBJ2-7 | TRBV2 | CASSRGPGSVSYEQYF
TRBJ1-2 | TRBV6-5 | CASSYSGGGYGYTF
TRBJ2-7 | TRBV2 | CASSWTGGYEQYF
TRBJ1-2 | TRBV7-9 | CASSLAPGEDDGYTF
TRBJ1-2 | TRBV7-9 | CASSYDTSYGYTF
TRBJ2-1 | TRBV7-9 | CASSSGQYVYNEQFF
TRBJ1-4 | TRBV19 | CASSVDRPLNEKLFF
TRBJ1-1 | TRBV19 | CASSIRRTEGEAFF